This T cell receptor beta chain was identified in a study of memory CD4+ T cells and cytomegalovirus serostatus. Clones were read by immunoSEQ multiplex PCR, and TCRdb kept only the in-frame ones, dropping some. Here the sample spans almost 45,000 clones, 79% being singletons. Single viable CD3+CD4+CD8-CD45RO+ cells were sorted as the memory CD4+ T cells. CD4+ T cells were isolated by positive magnetic selection. The receptor was derived from an adult in good health and CMV-seronegative. The material sequenced was memory CD4+ T cells from blood.

CDR3 residues: CASSELDSFSSTDTQYF. For the CDR3, the DNA is TGTGCCAGCAGTGAACTCGACAGTTTTTCTAGCACAGATACGCAGTATTTT. The chain carries TRBV2 and TRBJ2-3; possibly TRBD1 for D (5 bases). The length of the CDR3 is 17 residues. The V end lost 2 bases, the J end lost 0 bases, and 15 bases lay between the germline ends. From germline, CDR1 is SNHLY and CDR2 FYNNEI.